The text below deals with one T cell receptor beta chain. Its antigen is undetermined. This record belongs to a study of blood T cells in healthy people across ages. The study drew donors from healthy Caucasian individuals in Russia aged about 6 to 95. In each sample, at least 7 million PBMCs were isolated. From germline, CDR1 is SGDLS and CDR2 YYNGEE. V was pared by 0 bases and J by 3 bases, with 19 bases between. The CDR3 has 19 residues. Study conclusions and caveats: Possibly, changes in expanded clonotypes were confounded because donor CMV status was unknown.

The second PCR ran roughly 6 to 11 cycles with a sample-barcoded 5' primer and J-beta primers. Each of the samples gave a minimum of 3 million paired-end reads that contained CDR3. In TCRdb, the 5' RACE reads were re-called with MiXCR into one record per CDR3 protein. The table includes 850,000 to 1,300,000 distinct CDR3 sequences, roughly 45% detected once. The gene calls are TRBV9 and TRBJ2-6; tentative D call: TRBD2 (6 bases). Sequencing was done on a sample of blood. The sequence was collected from a woman in her sixties or seventies in good health. CDR3 in DNA: TGTGCCAGCAGCGTAGCGTCGGTCGGAGCGGGCCGTGGGGCCAACGTCCTGACTTTC. Its translation is CASSVASVGAGRGANVLTF.